These 8 T cell receptor beta chains originate from one sample sequenced in a study of blood T cells in healthy people across ages (dated by TCRdb to between 2015 and 2016). Library construction relied on 5' RACE. Sequencer: Illumina HiSeq 2500. A second roughly 7 to 11 cycle PCR used a sample-barcoded 5' primer and a J-beta primer mix. TCRdb reanalyzed the raw reads on its own, using fastp at Q25 for trimming and MiXCR for clone calling, and kept in-frame beta chains. Records with the same CDR3 protein are collapsed into one entry carrying the most frequent genes and DNA. This sample gives hundreds of thousands of distinct CDR3 sequences in total; around 25% of them show up just once. 2.5% to 3.5% of the sample is in the top ten clones. Separately, the same data were catalogued under a study of T cells of mothers and their children.

Sequenced: blood. These receptors all stem from a boy between 10 and 17 years old in good health.

This clonotype showed up just a few times. The rearrangement joins TRBV29-1 to TRBJ1-2; D may be TRBD1 (6 bases). The V and J ends lost 4 bases and 3 bases respectively, with 15 bases between them. The CDR3 contains 14 residues. Germline assignment: CDR1 SQVTM and CDR2 ANQGSEA. The CDR3 loop is CSVGTSGHDYGYTF. The DNA of the CDR3 is TGCAGCGTTGGCACTTCGGGACACGACTATGGCTACACCTTC.

This clonotype was picked up a small number of times. The chain joins TRBV30 to TRBJ1-2; D is perhaps TRBD1 (5 bases). V lost 0 bases, J lost 4 bases, and 12 bases lay in between. Germline V gives CDR1 GTSNPN, CDR2 SVGIG (reference sequence). CDR3 length: 14 amino acids. The CDR3 reads CAWSVGRMVYGYTF. CDR3 nucleotide sequence: TGTGCCTGGAGTGTGGGACGGATGGTCTATGGCTACACCTTC.

This chain connects TRBV10-3 to TRBJ2-3; 9 bases align to TRBD1. Trimming took 6 bases from V and 5 from J; bases not matched to a gene: 12. The germline V gene has CDR1 ENHRY and CDR2 SYGVKD. The CDR3 sequence is 16 residues long. The CDR3 here is CAIREQGAALKDTQYF. The CDR3 DNA reads as TGTGCCATCAGAGAACAGGGGGCAGCGTTGAAAGATACGCAGTATTTT.

The chain links TRBV4-1 to TRBJ2-2; D unclear. This CDR3 has 16 residues. Trimming pared 0 bases from V and 0 bases from J, leaving 8 bases between. Germline V CDR1 and CDR2: MGHRA, YSYEKL. The CDR3 reads CASSQDVAANTGELFF. The CDR3, as DNA: TGCGCCAGCAGCCAAGATGTGGCTGCGAACACCGGGGAGCTGTTTTTT.

The chain uses TRBV12-3 or TRBV12-4 and TRBJ1-4; 9 bases fit TRBD1. The CDR3 loop spans 15 amino acids. Trimming cost V 2 bases and J 8 bases; bases outside gene matches: 6. CDR3 in DNA: TGTGCCAGCAGTTTAAGGGACAGGGAGAGAGAAAAACTGTTTTTT. Translation gives CASSLRDREREKLFF.

The rearrangement joins TRBV12-3 or TRBV12-4 to TRBJ2-3; D remains ambiguous. This CDR3 contains 15 residues. Trimming stripped 2 bases from V and 2 bases from J, with 11 bases between. In DNA, the CDR3 is TGTGCCAGCAGTTTATATAGCCAGAACACAGATACGCAGTATTTT. Its protein is CASSLYSQNTDTQYF.

The chain recombines TRBV7-9 with TRBJ1-2, with D maybe TRBD1 (5 bases). Trimming took off 5 bases at V and 2 bases at J, with 18 bases between the two ends. CDR1 SEHNR and CDR2 FQNEAQ come from the germline V gene (reference sequence). The CDR3 has 16 amino acids. DNA of the CDR3: TGTGCCAGCAGCCCCAATGACAGAACGCCGAACTATGGCTACACCTTC. It codes for CASSPNDRTPNYGYTF.

A remark on this clonotype: The germline gene is not matched at one end of the junction; a read error may be the cause. This CDR3 is CASSLGQGAYNEQLF. In DNA, the CDR3 is TGTGCCAGCAGTTTGGGACAGGGGGCCTACAATGAGCAGCTCTTC. The chain is built from TRBV6-4 and TRBJ2-1; 12 nucleotides line up with TRBD1. CDR1 is MRHNA, CDR2 SNTAGT, per germline. This CDR3 region has 15 residues.